This T cell receptor (beta chain) was retrieved from a study of CD8+CD57+ T cells in acquired aplastic anemia. The overall study: Sorted CD4+ and CD8+ cells gave an average of approximately 3.1 ug of DNA. Points from the study as a whole: Patients and controls turned out to have twenty-nine CD8+ CDR3 sequences in common. Patients were compared with controls for CD8+ Simpson's diversity, and no significant difference emerged.

Germline CDR1 ENHRY, CDR2 SYGVKD. The CDR3 extends over 14 amino acids. The V gene end was trimmed by 6 bases and the J gene end by 0 bases; junction bases not matched to a gene: 3. This clonotype is medium-sized within its sample. What it binds is not known. CDR3 and TCR beta VDJ profiling relied on genomic DNA as the template. TCRdb re-called the reads with MiXCR, one entry per CDR3 protein. Among approximately 70,000 distinct CDR3 sequences listed, around 55% were seen once. The rearrangement joins TRBV10-3 to TRBJ1-2; TRBD1 matches at 8 bases. Sample: sorted CD4+, CD8+, or CD8+CD57+ T cells (not recorded which) from PBMCs. The receptor was derived from a human donor in good health, serving as a control. CDR3 loop: CAISTGGPNYGYTF. In DNA form, the CDR3 reads TGTGCCATCAGCACAGGGGGTCCTAACTATGGCTACACCTTC.